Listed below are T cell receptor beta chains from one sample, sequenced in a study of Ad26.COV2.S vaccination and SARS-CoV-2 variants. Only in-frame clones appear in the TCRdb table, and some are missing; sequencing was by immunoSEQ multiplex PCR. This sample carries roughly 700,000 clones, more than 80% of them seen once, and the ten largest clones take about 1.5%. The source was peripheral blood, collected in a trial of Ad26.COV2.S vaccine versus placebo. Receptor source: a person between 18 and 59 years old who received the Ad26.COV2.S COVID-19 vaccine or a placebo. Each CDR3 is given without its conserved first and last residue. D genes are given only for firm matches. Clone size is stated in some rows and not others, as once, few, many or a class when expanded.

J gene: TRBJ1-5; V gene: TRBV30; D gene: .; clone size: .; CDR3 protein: AWRGGQPQATQH
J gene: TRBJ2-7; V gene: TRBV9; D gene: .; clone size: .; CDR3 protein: ASSQAGQGNEQY
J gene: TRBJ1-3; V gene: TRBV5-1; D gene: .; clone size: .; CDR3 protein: ASSLDSAGNTIY
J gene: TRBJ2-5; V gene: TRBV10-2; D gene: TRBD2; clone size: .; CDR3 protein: ASRPGTSEETQY
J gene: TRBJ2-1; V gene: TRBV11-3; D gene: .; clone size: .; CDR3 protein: ASSRGGGPPEF
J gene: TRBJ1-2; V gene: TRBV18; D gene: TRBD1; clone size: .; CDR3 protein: ASSSGTGESLYGYT
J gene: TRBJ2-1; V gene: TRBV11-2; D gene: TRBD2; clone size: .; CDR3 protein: ASSLGWTGGENEQF
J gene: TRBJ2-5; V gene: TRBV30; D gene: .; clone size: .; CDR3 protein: AWSVGDSQETQY
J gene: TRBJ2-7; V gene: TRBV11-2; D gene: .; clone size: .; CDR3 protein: ASSFLGYEQY
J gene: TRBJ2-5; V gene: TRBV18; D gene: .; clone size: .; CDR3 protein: ASSPRRNQETQY
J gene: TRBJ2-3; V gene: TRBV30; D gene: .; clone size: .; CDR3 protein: AWSPPRGALFQDTQY
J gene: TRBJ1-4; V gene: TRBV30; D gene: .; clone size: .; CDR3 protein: AWSGNEKLF
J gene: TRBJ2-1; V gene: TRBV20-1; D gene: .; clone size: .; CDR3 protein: SARGPGRQF
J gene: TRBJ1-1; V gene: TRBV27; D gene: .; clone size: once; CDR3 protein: ASSFAGLNTEAF
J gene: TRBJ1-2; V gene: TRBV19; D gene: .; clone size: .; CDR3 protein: ASSFTGSNYGYT
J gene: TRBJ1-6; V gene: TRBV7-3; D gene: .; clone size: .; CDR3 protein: ASSLIASTDSFYNSPLH
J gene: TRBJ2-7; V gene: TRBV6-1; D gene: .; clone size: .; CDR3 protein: ASSESGRFYEQY
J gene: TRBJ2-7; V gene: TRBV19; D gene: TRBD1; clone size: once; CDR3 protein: ASSPGQVSYEQY
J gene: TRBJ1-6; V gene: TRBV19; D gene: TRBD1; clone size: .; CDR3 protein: ASSPPDRANSPLH
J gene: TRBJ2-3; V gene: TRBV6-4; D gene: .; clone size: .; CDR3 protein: ASSEGSSTDTQY
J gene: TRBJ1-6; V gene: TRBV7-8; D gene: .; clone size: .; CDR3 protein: ASSLADPGTTSPLH
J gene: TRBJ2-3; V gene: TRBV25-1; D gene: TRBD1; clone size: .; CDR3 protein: ASSRTGGDTQY
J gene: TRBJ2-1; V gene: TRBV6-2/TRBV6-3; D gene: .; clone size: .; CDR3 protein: ASSQSADVPYNEQF
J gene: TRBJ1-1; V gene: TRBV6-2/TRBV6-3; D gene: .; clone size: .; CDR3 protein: ASSYPGQLMNTEAF
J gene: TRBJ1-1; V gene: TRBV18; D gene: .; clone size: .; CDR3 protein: ASSMAGSPEAF
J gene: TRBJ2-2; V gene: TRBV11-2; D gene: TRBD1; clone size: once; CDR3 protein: ASRHMTGASTGELF
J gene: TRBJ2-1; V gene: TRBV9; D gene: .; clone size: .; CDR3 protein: ASSVGLINEQF
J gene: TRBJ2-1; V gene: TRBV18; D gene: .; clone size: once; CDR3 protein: ASSPVRGNEQF
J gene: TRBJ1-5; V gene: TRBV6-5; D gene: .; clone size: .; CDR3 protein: ASSQSTSNQPQH
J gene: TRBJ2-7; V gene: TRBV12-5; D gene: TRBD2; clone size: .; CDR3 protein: ASALSGEIYEQY
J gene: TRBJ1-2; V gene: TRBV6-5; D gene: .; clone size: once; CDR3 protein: ASSYSTGGYT
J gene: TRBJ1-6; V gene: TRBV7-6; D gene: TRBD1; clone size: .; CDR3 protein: ASSLGQGANSPLH
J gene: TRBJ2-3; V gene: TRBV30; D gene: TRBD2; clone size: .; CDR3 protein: AWSLLAGITDTQY
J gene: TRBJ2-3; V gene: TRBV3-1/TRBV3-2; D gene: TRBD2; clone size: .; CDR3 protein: ASSQDQREAQY
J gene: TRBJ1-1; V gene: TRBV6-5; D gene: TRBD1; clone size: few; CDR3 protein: ASSLWDRGGEAF
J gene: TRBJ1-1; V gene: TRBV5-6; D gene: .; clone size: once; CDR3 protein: ASSSGGPGAF
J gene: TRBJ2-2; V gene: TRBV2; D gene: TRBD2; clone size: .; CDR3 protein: ASSERAGGAELF
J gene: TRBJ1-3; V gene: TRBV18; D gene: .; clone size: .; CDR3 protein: ASSPQAPGSGNTIY
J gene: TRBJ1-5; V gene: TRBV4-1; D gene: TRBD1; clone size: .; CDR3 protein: ASSQEGPGGANSNQPQH
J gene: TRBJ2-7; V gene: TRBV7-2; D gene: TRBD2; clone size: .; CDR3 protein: ASSLAGLAGASYEQY
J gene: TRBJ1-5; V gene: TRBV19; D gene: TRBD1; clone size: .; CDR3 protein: ASRTGGGQPQH
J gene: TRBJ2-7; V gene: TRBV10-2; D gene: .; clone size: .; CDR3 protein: ASSESRRLGSYEQY
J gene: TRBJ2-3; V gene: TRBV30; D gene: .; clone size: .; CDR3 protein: AWSAGNTDTQY
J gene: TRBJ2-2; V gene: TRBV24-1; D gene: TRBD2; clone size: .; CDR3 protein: ATSAAGGPKGGELF
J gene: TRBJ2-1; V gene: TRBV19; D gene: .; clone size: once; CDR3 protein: ASSPGAGFNEQF
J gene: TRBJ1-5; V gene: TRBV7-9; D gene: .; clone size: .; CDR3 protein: ASSLDSPNPHQPQH
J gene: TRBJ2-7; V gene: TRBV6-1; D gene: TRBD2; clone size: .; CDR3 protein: ASSEAGLAGVEQY
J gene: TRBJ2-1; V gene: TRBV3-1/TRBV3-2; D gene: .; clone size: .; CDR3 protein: ASSQAGYEQF
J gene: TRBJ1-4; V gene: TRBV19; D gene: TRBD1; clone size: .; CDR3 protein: ASRTGGAEKLF
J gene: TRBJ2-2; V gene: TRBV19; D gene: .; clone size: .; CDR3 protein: ASSINPAGELF
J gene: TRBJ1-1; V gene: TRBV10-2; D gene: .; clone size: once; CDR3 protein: ASRQGMTEAF
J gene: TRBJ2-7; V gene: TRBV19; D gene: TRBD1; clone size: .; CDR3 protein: ASSTRQGSYEQY
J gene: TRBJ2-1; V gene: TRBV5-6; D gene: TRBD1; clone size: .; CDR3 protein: ASSGTGPYNEQF
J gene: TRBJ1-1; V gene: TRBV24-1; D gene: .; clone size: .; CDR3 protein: ATSSFDKTEAF
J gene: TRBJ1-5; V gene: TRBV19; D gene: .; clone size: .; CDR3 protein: ASSQGGGQPQH
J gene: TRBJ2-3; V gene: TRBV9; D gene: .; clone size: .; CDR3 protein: ASSVEGARGAITDTQY
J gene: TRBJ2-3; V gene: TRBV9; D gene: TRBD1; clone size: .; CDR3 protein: ASSFGQGGPDTQY
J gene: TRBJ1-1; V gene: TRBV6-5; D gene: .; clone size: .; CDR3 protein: ASTVPGTITAEAF